A single sample gave rise to the 27 T cell receptor beta chains below, sequenced in a study of T cell responses to AZD1222 COVID-19 vaccine. Clones were sequenced by immunoSEQ multiplex PCR, and TCRdb holds only the in-frame ones, with some missing. The repertoire holds more than 95,000 clones, with approximately 90% as singletons. This specimen consisted of peripheral blood, obtained on day 0 of AZD1222 vaccination. The origin of the receptors is an adult in good health.

The J gene is TRBJ1-2, the V gene TRBV3-1 (or the pseudogene TRBV3-2), with a tentative D call TRBD1 (6 bases). Between the trimmed V and J ends, which lost 4 bases and 8 bases, there was a span of 23 bases. The CDR3 has 16 residues. Germline CDR1 is LGHDT and CDR2 is YNNKEL (reference sequence). Here the CDR3 DNA reads TGTGCCAGCAGCCGGCTTCTTCCTAAGGGGGAGCGGGGCTACACCTTC. Protein product: CASSRLLPKGERGYTF.

This chain links TRBV7-2 with TRBJ2-2; a possible D gene is TRBD2 (5 bases). CDR1 is SGHTA and CDR2 is FQGNSA in the germline V gene. The V end lost 5 bases, the J end lost 4 bases, and 17 bases lay between the germline ends. The CDR3 consists of 16 residues. The CDR3 loop reads CASSPLVGVGTGELFF. The DNA of the CDR3 is TGTGCCAGCAGCCCCCTAGTGGGAGTGGGCACCGGGGAGCTGTTTTTT.

The chain carries TRBV7-2 and TRBJ2-2; 10 nucleotides match TRBD2. Per the germline V gene, CDR1 is SGHTA and CDR2 is FQGNSA. V lost 5 bases, J lost 7 bases, and 10 bases stayed unmatched. This CDR3 spans 16 amino acids. The CDR3 DNA reads as TGTGCCAGCAGCATCCTCCTAGCGGGAGCGAGCGGGGAGCTGTTTTTT. It is translated as CASSILLAGASGELFF.

This chain connects TRBV27 to TRBJ2-3; maybe TRBD1 (7 bases). Trimming shortened V by 6 bases and J by 5 bases, and 21 bases separated the two germline ends. CDR3 length equals 16 residues. Germline-derived CDR1 and CDR2 are MNHEY and SMNVEV (reference sequence). The CDR3 spells CASSFIMRQGGDTQYF. The CDR3 DNA sequence: TGTGCCAGCAGCTTTATAATGCGACAGGGAGGAGATACGCAGTATTTT.

V usage is TRBV30 and J usage is TRBJ2-3; TRBD2 aligns across 8 bases. This CDR3 spans 15 amino acids. Per germline, CDR1 GTSNPN and CDR2 SVGIG (reference sequence). J was trimmed by 6 bases and V by 2 bases; bases with no gene match: 10. CDR3 region: CAWSQVAGLADTQYF. The DNA of the CDR3 is TGTGCCTGGAGTCAGGTAGCGGGGCTTGCGGATACGCAGTATTTT.

CDR3 sequence reads: CASSEGHRNQPQHF. DNA of the CDR3: TGTGCCAGTAGTGAGGGACACCGCAATCAGCCCCAGCATTTT. V and J are TRBV19 and TRBJ1-5, with D perhaps matching TRBD1 (6 bases). Germline lookup yields CDR1 LNHDA and CDR2 SQIVND (reference sequence). Trimming took off 5 bases at V and 2 bases at J, with 10 bases between the two ends. This CDR3 is 14 amino acids long.

The V call is TRBV24-1, the J call TRBJ1-5; D call uncertain. This CDR3 is built from 15 residues. Germline V gives CDR1 KGHDR, CDR2 SFDVKD. Trimming cost V 2 bases and J 6 bases, with 13 bases left between them. The CDR3 coding sequence is TGTGCCACCAGTGATTCCCCCCATGGCAGTCAGCCCCAGCATTTT. The encoded protein is CATSDSPHGSQPQHF.

The rearrangement links TRBV2 to TRBJ2-4; no clear D. Trimming pared 2 bases from V and 0 bases from J, leaving 8 bases between. The CDR3 consists of 15 residues. CDR1 SNHLY and CDR2 FYNNEI come from the germline V gene. CDR3 in DNA: TGTGCCAGCAGTGAACTGGCCTTAGCCAAAAACATTCAGTACTTC. This gives the protein CASSELALAKNIQYF.

V is TRBV10-2 and J is TRBJ2-1; unclear D gene. The CDR3 spans 15 residues. V was clipped by 0 bases and J by 1 base, with 7 bases between them. CDR1 and CDR2 from the germline V gene are WSHSY and SAAADI. The CDR3 bases are TGCGCCAGCAGTGAGTCCTTCGGGTCCTACAATGAGCAGTTCTTC. Encoded protein: CASSESFGSYNEQFF.

The chain joins TRBV24-1 to TRBJ2-1; 7 bases match TRBD2. The germline V gene has CDR1 KGHDR and CDR2 SFDVKD. The CDR3 spans 16 residues. V lost 5 bases, J lost 3 bases, and 9 bases stayed unmatched. The CDR3 bases are TGTGCCACCAGTGCTATGGGAGGGCAAGGCTACAATGAGCAGTTCTTC. This gives the protein CATSAMGGQGYNEQFF.

CDR3 sequence: CASSYESAGNSPLHF. The DNA of the CDR3 is TGTGCCAGCAGTTACGAGTCGGCGGGTAATTCACCCCTCCACTTT. The rearrangement joins TRBV6-5 to TRBJ1-6; no definite D call. CDR1 MNHEY and CDR2 SVGAGI come from the germline V gene. V lost 2 bases and J lost 6, with 11 bases in between. The CDR3 is 15 amino acids.

This clone was seen more than once but under ten times. The chain employs TRBV28 and TRBJ1-6, with D possibly being TRBD1 (6 bases). V was clipped by 7 bases and J by 10 bases, with 23 bases between them. The CDR3 sequence is 16 residues long. CDR1 is MDHEN and CDR2 is SYDVKM in the germline V gene. The CDR3, as DNA: TGTGCCAGCACCGTTGGGGGAGGGGGGTTAGAGTCACCCCTCCACTTT. Amino acid sequence: CASTVGGGGLESPLHF.

The chain is built from TRBV7-9 and TRBJ2-7; D unresolved. V lost 3 bases, J lost 0 bases, and 6 bases lay in between. The length of the CDR3 is 13 residues. Germline V gene sequence: CDR1 SEHNR, CDR2 FQNEAQ (reference sequence). CDR3 loop: CASSFSHSYEQYF. The DNA of the CDR3 is TGTGCCAGCAGCTTTTCCCACTCCTACGAGCAGTACTTC.

The V call is TRBV24-1, the J call TRBJ2-5, with TRBD2 identical over 9 bases. CDR3 length: 15 amino acids. Unmatched junction bases numbered 8, after V lost 6 bases and J lost 4 bases. Germline CDR1 and CDR2: KGHDR and SFDVKD. DNA for the CDR3: TGTGCCACCAGTCACCTACTAGCGGGTGGAGAGACCCAGTACTTC. Protein: CATSHLLAGGETQYF.

The chain uses TRBV30 and TRBJ1-1; 7 nucleotides align to TRBD1. V was clipped by 8 bases and J by 4 bases; unmatched bases: 10. The CDR3 is 13 residues long. The V gene's germline CDR1 is GTSNPN and CDR2 SVGIG (reference sequence). CDR3 nucleotides: TGTGCCCGATCGACAGGGATGGTCACTGAAGCTTTCTTT. Translating it yields CARSTGMVTEAFF.

The rearrangement uses TRBV7-9 and TRBJ2-1, with 12 bases identical to TRBD1. The CDR3 consists of 16 residues. Losses at the gene ends were 5 bases for V and 9 bases for J; bases not matched to a gene: 11. CDR1 and CDR2 (germline): SEHNR, FQNEAQ (reference sequence). The CDR3 bases are TGTGCCAGCAGCAGCAGACCGGGACAGGGGGCAAGTGAGCAGTTCTTC. Translated: CASSSRPGQGASEQFF.

This clone is a singleton in its sample. This rearrangement joins TRBV18 to TRBJ1-5; 8 positions match TRBD1. Germline-derived CDR1 and CDR2 are KGHSH and LQKENI. The junction had 7 bases not matched to a gene; V was cut back by 3 bases and J by 6 bases. This CDR3 is 15 amino acids long. The CDR3 nucleotides read TGTGCCAGCTCACCGGCGGCAGGGGGCCCTCAGCCCCAGCATTTT. It specifies CASSPAAGGPQPQHF.

The genes are TRBV13 and TRBJ1-1; 7 bases fit TRBD1. Germline assignment: CDR1 PRHDT and CDR2 FYEKMQ (reference sequence). This CDR3 has 15 residues. V shed 5 bases and J 3 bases; nucleotides not matched to a gene: 9. The CDR3 sequence: CASSPRQGWDTEAFF. CDR3 sequence (DNA): TGTGCCAGCAGCCCACGACAGGGTTGGGACACTGAAGCTTTCTTT.

The V gene is TRBV10-1, the J gene TRBJ1-1, with TRBD1 identical over 8 bases. The CDR3 runs to 13 residues. Germline V CDR1 and CDR2: WNHNN, SYGVQD (reference sequence). Germline trimming cut 3 bases from V and 8 bases from J; bases unmatched to any gene: 5. DNA of the CDR3: TGCGCCAGCAGTGACTACCGGGACAGGGAAGCTTTCTTT. Translating gives CASSDYRDREAFF.

The chain recombines TRBV28 with TRBJ1-5; TRBD1 might be the D (5 bases). This CDR3 region has 15 residues. The V gene lost 1 base and the J gene lost 2 bases, with 9 bases spanning the gap. The V gene's germline CDR1 is MDHEN and CDR2 SYDVKM. The CDR3 bases are TGTGCCAGCAGTTTATCGGGGGTAGGCAATCAGCCCCAGCATTTT. Translating it yields CASSLSGVGNQPQHF.

The chain recombines TRBV4-1 with TRBJ1-2; TRBD1 matches 7 bases. Germline V gene sequence: CDR1 MGHRA, CDR2 YSYEKL. With 2 bases clipped from V and 0 bases from J, the junction kept 3 bases outside the gene matches. The CDR3 covers 15 residues. CDR3 sequence reads: CASSQNRGANYGYTF. Here the CDR3 DNA reads TGCGCCAGCAGCCAAAACAGGGGCGCTAACTATGGCTACACCTTC.

The chain links TRBV2 to TRBJ1-5; TRBD1 might be the D (5 bases). V was cut by 3 bases and J by 2 bases, with 8 bases left in between. CDR3 length: 14 residues. CDR1 is SNHLY and CDR2 is FYNNEI in the germline V gene. The CDR3 region has the DNA TGTGCCAGCAGTGAGGAACAGGGCAATCAGCCCCAGCATTTT. As protein: CASSEEQGNQPQHF.

The chain is built from TRBV28 and TRBJ1-2; D uncertain. The length of the CDR3 is 13 residues. V was clipped by 10 bases and J by 0 bases, with 12 bases between them. The V gene's germline CDR1 is MDHEN and CDR2 SYDVKM. CDR3 bases: TGTGCCACTACACGTGGAGCTAACTATGGCTACACCTTC. It specifies CATTRGANYGYTF.

The CDR3 loop reads CASSQQGSLSEAFF. DNA for the CDR3: TGTGCCAGCAGCCAACAGGGGTCCCTTTCGGAAGCTTTCTTT. The chain couples TRBV7-2 to TRBJ1-1; TRBD1 agrees at 7 bases. CDR3 length: 14 residues. The germline V gene encodes CDR1 SGHTA and CDR2 FQGNSA. Trimming took 5 bases from V and 8 from J; bases not matched to a gene: 11. The whole variable domain, filled in from reference TRBV7-2 and TRBJ1-1, reads GAGVSQSPSNKVTEKGKDVELRCDPISGHTALYWYRQSLGQGLEFLIYFQGNSAPDKSGLPSDRFSAERTGGSVSTLTIQRTQQEDSAVYLCASSQQGSLSEAFFGQGTRLTVV.

The CDR3 DNA is TGTGCCAGCAGCCAAGGTAGCGCCAGGTCCTACGAGCAGTACTTC. Translated, it gives CASSQGSARSYEQYF. V usage is TRBV14 and J usage is TRBJ2-7, with D perhaps TRBD2 (5 bases). V dropped 1 base and J dropped 1 base, with 11 bases sitting between them. Germline values: CDR1 SGHDN, CDR2 FVKESK. This CDR3 has 15 residues.

The CDR3: CASSRPPGYEQYF. CDR3 sequence (DNA): TGTGCCAGCAGTCGACCTCCTGGGTACGAGCAGTACTTC. The chain joins TRBV5-5 to TRBJ2-7; D remains ambiguous. Germline-derived CDR1 and CDR2 are SGHKS and YYEKEE (reference sequence). The length of the CDR3 is 13 residues. V lost 5 bases, J lost 4 bases, and 13 bases lay in between.

This clone came up a few times. The same CDR3 arises from other DNA sequences in this sample as well. The V and J genes are TRBV5-6 and TRBJ2-2; 7 bases are shared with TRBD1. V was clipped by 7 bases and J by 0 bases; unmatched bases: 3. This CDR3 is 14 amino acids long. In germline, CDR1 is SGHDT, CDR2 YYEEEE. The CDR3 is CASLGTANTGELFF. The CDR3 DNA is TGTGCCAGCTTAGGGACAGCGAACACCGGGGAGCTGTTTTTT.